Listed below are T cell receptor beta chains from one sample, sequenced in a study of cytomegalovirus exposure and HLA in healthy donors. Sequencing was performed with immunoSEQ multiplex PCR; in TCRdb, only in-frame clones are kept and a portion is missing. The ten most abundant clones cover under 2.5% of a sample with about 140,000 clones. The specimen sequenced was PBMCs. These TCRs come from a woman between 18 and 29 years old in good health and CMV-seronegative. Each CDR3 is given with its conserved first and last residue. The order of the fields is V gene, J gene, D gene, CDR3 protein, CDR3 DNA. A D gene is named only where the DNA matches it firmly.

v_gene: TRBV5-1; j_gene: TRBJ2-5; d_gene: .; CDR3aa: CASSLDGWTSLGEQYF; CDR3nt: TGCGCCAGCAGCTTGGATGGGTGGACGTCTCTTGGGGAGCAGTACTTC
v_gene: TRBV6-5; j_gene: TRBJ1-2; d_gene: TRBD1; CDR3aa: CASSWGTGRDGYTF; CDR3nt: TGTGCCAGCAGTTGGGGGACAGGAAGGGATGGCTACACCTTC
v_gene: TRBV19; j_gene: TRBJ2-3; d_gene: TRBD2; CDR3aa: CASMRSGTVDTQYF; CDR3nt: TGTGCCAGTATGAGGAGCGGGACGGTAGATACGCAGTATTTT
v_gene: TRBV30; j_gene: TRBJ1-3; d_gene: .; CDR3aa: CAWSGTATGNTIYF; CDR3nt: TGTGCCTGGAGCGGGACTGCGACTGGAAACACCATATATTTT
v_gene: TRBV5-1; j_gene: TRBJ1-1; d_gene: TRBD1; CDR3aa: CASSPGGSNTEAFF; CDR3nt: TGCGCCAGCAGTCCAGGGGGCTCGAACACTGAAGCTTTCTTT
v_gene: TRBV6-6; j_gene: TRBJ1-2; d_gene: TRBD1; CDR3aa: CASSDRGEGNYGYTF; CDR3nt: TGTGCCAGCAGCGACAGGGGGGAGGGTAACTATGGCTACACCTTC
v_gene: TRBV10-3; j_gene: TRBJ2-7; d_gene: .; CDR3aa: CAISTGYYEQYF; CDR3nt: TGTGCCATCAGTACAGGGTACTACGAGCAGTACTTC
v_gene: TRBV6-6; j_gene: TRBJ2-7; d_gene: TRBD1; CDR3aa: CASSYSDRGANEQYF; CDR3nt: TGTGCCAGCAGTTACTCGGACAGGGGAGCTAACGAGCAGTACTTC
v_gene: TRBV30; j_gene: TRBJ2-2; d_gene: TRBD1; CDR3aa: CAQEGQGNTGELFF; CDR3nt: TGTGCCCAGGAAGGACAGGGGAATACCGGGGAGCTGTTTTTT
v_gene: TRBV19; j_gene: TRBJ1-5; d_gene: TRBD1; CDR3aa: CASSMGQGGFQPQHF; CDR3nt: TGTGCCAGTAGTATGGGACAGGGAGGTTTTCAGCCCCAGCATTTT
v_gene: TRBV6-6; j_gene: TRBJ2-2; d_gene: TRBD2; CDR3aa: CASRTGLAGAGELFF; CDR3nt: TGTGCCAGCAGAACGGGACTAGCGGGAGCCGGGGAGCTGTTTTTT
v_gene: TRBV5-1; j_gene: TRBJ1-4; d_gene: TRBD1; CDR3aa: CASSITGGAEKLFF; CDR3nt: TGCGCCAGCAGCATTACAGGGGGCGCGGAAAAACTGTTTTTT
v_gene: TRBV7-8; j_gene: TRBJ1-2; d_gene: .; CDR3aa: CASSLSLFDYGYTF; CDR3nt: TGTGCCAGCAGCTTGAGTCTGTTTGATTATGGCTACACCTTC
v_gene: TRBV6-5; j_gene: TRBJ2-1; d_gene: .; CDR3aa: CASSYSRQIYNEQFF; CDR3nt: TGTGCCAGCAGTTACTCGCGGCAAATATACAATGAGCAGTTCTTC
v_gene: TRBV5-1; j_gene: TRBJ1-6; d_gene: TRBD1; CDR3aa: CASSVGQGPNSPLHF; CDR3nt: TGCGCCAGCAGCGTCGGACAGGGCCCTAATTCACCCCTCCACTTT
v_gene: TRBV7-8; j_gene: TRBJ1-2; d_gene: .; CDR3aa: CASKNPGQGGYTF; CDR3nt: TGTGCCAGCAAAAACCCCGGGCAGGGTGGCTACACCTTC
v_gene: TRBV5-1; j_gene: TRBJ1-3; d_gene: TRBD1; CDR3aa: CASSLEQGAGNTIYF; CDR3nt: TGCGCCAGCAGCTTGGAACAGGGGGCTGGAAACACCATATATTTT
v_gene: TRBV30; j_gene: TRBJ2-3; d_gene: TRBD2; CDR3aa: CAWGTSGATRRDTQYF; CDR3nt: TGTGCCTGGGGGACTAGCGGGGCCACCCGGCGAGATACGCAGTATTTT
v_gene: TRBV4-3; j_gene: TRBJ1-1; d_gene: .; CDR3aa: CASSQTLRTEAFF; CDR3nt: TGCGCCAGCAGCCAAACCCTCAGGACTGAAGCTTTCTTT
v_gene: TRBV2; j_gene: TRBJ1-4; d_gene: .; CDR3aa: CASTVQAGVNEKLFF; CDR3nt: TGTGCCAGCACAGTGCAGGCGGGGGTTAATGAAAAACTGTTTTTT
v_gene: TRBV15; j_gene: TRBJ1-4; d_gene: TRBD1; CDR3aa: CATSRDKGDRGTEKLFF; CDR3nt: TGTGCCACCAGCAGAGATAAGGGGGACAGGGGGACCGAAAAACTGTTTTTT
v_gene: TRBV2; j_gene: TRBJ1-6; d_gene: TRBD1; CDR3aa: CASRAGTENAPLHF; CDR3nt: TGTGCCAGCAGAGCCGGGACAGAAAATGCACCCCTCCACTTT
v_gene: TRBV9; j_gene: TRBJ1-2; d_gene: .; CDR3aa: CASSVASGGYYGYTF; CDR3nt: TGTGCCAGCAGCGTAGCTAGTGGGGGGTACTATGGCTACACCTTC
v_gene: TRBV18; j_gene: TRBJ2-5; d_gene: TRBD1; CDR3aa: CASHLGQGVETQYF; CDR3nt: TGTGCCAGCCACCTTGGACAGGGGGTTGAGACCCAGTACTTC
v_gene: TRBV9; j_gene: TRBJ2-1; d_gene: TRBD1; CDR3aa: CASSGTGVGYNEQFF; CDR3nt: TGTGCCAGCAGCGGGACAGGGGTAGGCTACAATGAGCAGTTCTTC
v_gene: TRBV6-1; j_gene: TRBJ2-7; d_gene: .; CDR3aa: CASSEDGGSFEQYF; CDR3nt: TGTGCCAGCAGTGAAGACGGGGGTTCTTTTGAGCAGTACTTC
v_gene: TRBV4-3; j_gene: TRBJ2-5; d_gene: TRBD2; CDR3aa: CASSQGGPREGPETQYF; CDR3nt: TGCGCCAGCAGCCAAGGTGGCCCGCGGGAGGGCCCGGAGACCCAGTACTTC
v_gene: TRBV7-2; j_gene: TRBJ2-3; d_gene: TRBD2; CDR3aa: CASSWSGSYTDTQYF; CDR3nt: TGTGCCAGCAGCTGGAGCGGGAGTTACACAGATACGCAGTATTTT
v_gene: TRBV15; j_gene: TRBJ2-1; d_gene: .; CDR3aa: CATRDPRSDEQFF; CDR3nt: TGTGCCACCAGGGACCCCCGTAGCGATGAGCAGTTCTTC
v_gene: TRBV18; j_gene: TRBJ2-3; d_gene: .; CDR3aa: CASSQIYLDRSTDTQYF; CDR3nt: TGTGCCAGCTCACAAATTTATTTGGACAGAAGCACAGATACGCAGTATTTT
v_gene: TRBV30; j_gene: TRBJ1-5; d_gene: TRBD1; CDR3aa: CAWRQGGNQPQHF; CDR3nt: TGTGCCTGGCGACAGGGCGGCAATCAGCCCCAGCATTTT
v_gene: TRBV6-5; j_gene: TRBJ1-2; d_gene: .; CDR3aa: CASSYSRDPNYGYTF; CDR3nt: TGTGCCAGCAGTTACTCCCGGGATCCTAACTATGGCTACACCTTC
v_gene: TRBV10-1; j_gene: TRBJ2-3; d_gene: .; CDR3aa: CASSHYRTSSTDTQYF; CDR3nt: TGCGCCAGCAGTCATTACCGGACATCTAGCACAGATACGCAGTATTTT
v_gene: TRBV5-6; j_gene: TRBJ2-3; d_gene: .; CDR3aa: CASSLGATDTQYF; CDR3nt: TGTGCCAGCAGCTTGGGCGCCACAGATACGCAGTATTTT
v_gene: TRBV5-8; j_gene: TRBJ1-3; d_gene: .; CDR3aa: CASSLTGGNTIYF; CDR3nt: TGTGCCAGCAGCTTGACAGGGGGAAACACCATATATTTT
v_gene: TRBV29-1; j_gene: TRBJ2-3; d_gene: .; CDR3aa: CSVPLAPLLDTQYF; CDR3nt: TGCAGCGTTCCCTTAGCCCCATTGTTAGATACGCAGTATTTT
v_gene: TRBV13; j_gene: TRBJ2-1; d_gene: TRBD2; CDR3aa: CASSRGSSSYNEQFF; CDR3nt: TGTGCCAGCAGCCGCGGGAGTAGCAGCTACAATGAGCAGTTCTTC
v_gene: TRBV7-2; j_gene: TRBJ2-5; d_gene: .; CDR3aa: CASSLAGLGETQYF; CDR3nt: TGTGCCAGCAGCTTAGCGGGACTGGGGGAGACCCAGTACTTC
v_gene: TRBV5-6; j_gene: TRBJ1-1; d_gene: .; CDR3aa: CASSLFPGANTEAFF; CDR3nt: TGTGCCAGCAGCTTGTTCCCGGGAGCGAACACTGAAGCTTTCTTT
v_gene: TRBV10-3; j_gene: TRBJ2-3; d_gene: TRBD2; CDR3aa: CAISEASGTLTDTQYF; CDR3nt: TGTGCCATCAGTGAGGCTAGCGGGACCCTCACAGATACGCAGTATTTT